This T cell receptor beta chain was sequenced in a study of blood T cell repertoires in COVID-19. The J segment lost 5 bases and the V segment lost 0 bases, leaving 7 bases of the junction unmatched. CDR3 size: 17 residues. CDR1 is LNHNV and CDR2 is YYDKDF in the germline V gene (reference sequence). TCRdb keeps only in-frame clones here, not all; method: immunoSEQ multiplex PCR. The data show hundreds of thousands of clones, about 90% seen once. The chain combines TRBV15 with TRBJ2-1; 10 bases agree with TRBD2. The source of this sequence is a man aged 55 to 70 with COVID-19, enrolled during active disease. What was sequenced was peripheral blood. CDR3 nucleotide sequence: TGTGCCACCAGCAGAGATGGGGGACTAGCGCATAACAATGAGCAGTTCTTC. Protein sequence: CATSRDGGLAHNNEQFF.